This T cell receptor (beta chain) was obtained from a study of Graves' ophthalmopathy and Graves' hyperthyroidism. General study results and limits: Ophthalmopathy progression predictions by the model showed 72% to 80% specificity and approximately 67% sensitivity.

Active ophthalmopathy (CAS at least 3, NOSPECS at least 4), lasting under 3 months. The study excluded patients with other autoimmune diseases, uncontrolled infections, pregnancy or lactation. At least ten counts were recorded for this clonotype. Its specificity is unknown. The CDR3 has 11 amino acids. Per the germline V gene, CDR1 is PRHDT and CDR2 is FYEKMQ (reference sequence). The ends were cut back, 5 bases at V and 7 bases at J, with 8 bases in the middle. Amplified material comprised TCR beta CDR3 regions derived from RNA transcripts. HTBI primers were employed in first-round RT-PCR, then a second-round multiplex PCR followed. TCRdb used MiXCR to reprocess the multiplex PCR reads, holding one entry per CDR3 protein. Of around 50,000 distinct CDR3 sequences listed, around 45% are singletons.

The V and J genes are TRBV13 and TRBJ1-2; no definite D call. The TCR originated in an adult man with Graves' ophthalmopathy. The sample was peripheral blood. The CDR3 region is CASSVGFGYTF. As DNA, the CDR3 is TGTGCCAGCAGCGTTGGCTTTGGCTACACCTTC.